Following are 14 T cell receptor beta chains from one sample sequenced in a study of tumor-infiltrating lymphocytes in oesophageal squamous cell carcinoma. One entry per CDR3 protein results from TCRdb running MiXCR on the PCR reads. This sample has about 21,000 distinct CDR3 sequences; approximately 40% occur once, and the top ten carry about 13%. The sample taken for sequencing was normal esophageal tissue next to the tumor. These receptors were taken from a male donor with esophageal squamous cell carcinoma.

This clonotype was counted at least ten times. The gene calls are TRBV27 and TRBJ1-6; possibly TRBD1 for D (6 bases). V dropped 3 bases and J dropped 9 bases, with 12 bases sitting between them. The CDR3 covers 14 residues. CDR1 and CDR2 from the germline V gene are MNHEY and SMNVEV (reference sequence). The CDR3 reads CASSLTGRGSPLHF. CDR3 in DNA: TGTGCCAGCAGTTTGACAGGCCGGGGTTCACCCCTCCACTTT.

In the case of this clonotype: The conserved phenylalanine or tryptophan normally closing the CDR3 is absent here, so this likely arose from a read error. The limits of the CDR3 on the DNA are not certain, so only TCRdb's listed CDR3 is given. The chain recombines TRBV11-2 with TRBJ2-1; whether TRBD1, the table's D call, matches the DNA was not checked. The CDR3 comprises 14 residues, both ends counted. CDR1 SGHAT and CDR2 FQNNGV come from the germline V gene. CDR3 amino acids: CASSDRGDGYTFGS.

The CDR3 reads CASSSSHSYEQYF. CDR3 sequence (DNA): TGTGCCAGCAGCTCTAGCCACTCCTACGAGCAGTACTTC. The chain uses TRBV7-6 and TRBJ2-7; D may be TRBD2 (5 bases). Germline V gene lookup returns CDR1 SGHVS and CDR2 FNYEAQ. V was trimmed by 4 bases and J by 0 bases, leaving 7 bases between them. The CDR3 contains 13 residues.

As DNA, the CDR3 is TGTGCCAGCAGCATCACAGGCTCCCGCACTGAAGCTTTCTTT. It translates to CASSITGSRTEAFF. The gene calls are TRBV7-3 and TRBJ2-3; the D gene is possibly TRBD1 (5 bases). Matching the DNA end better, TRBJ1-1 makes the J call doubtful. The CDR3 totals 14 residues. Per the germline V gene, CDR1 is SGHTA and CDR2 is FQGTGA.

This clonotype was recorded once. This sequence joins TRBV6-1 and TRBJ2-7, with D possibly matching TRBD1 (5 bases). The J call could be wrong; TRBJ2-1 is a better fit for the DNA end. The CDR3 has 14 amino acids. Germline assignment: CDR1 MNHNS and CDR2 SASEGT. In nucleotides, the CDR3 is TGTGCCACCCAAAAGGGGCAGATCACAGATACGCAGTTCTTC. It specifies CATQKGQITDTQFF.

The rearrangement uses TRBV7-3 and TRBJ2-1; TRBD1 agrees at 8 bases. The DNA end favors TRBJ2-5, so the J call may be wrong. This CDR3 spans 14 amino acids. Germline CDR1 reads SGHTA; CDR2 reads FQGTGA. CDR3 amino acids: CASSFRGQGETQYF. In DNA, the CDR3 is TGTGCCAGCAGCTTCAGGGGGCAGGGAGAGACCCAGTACTTC.

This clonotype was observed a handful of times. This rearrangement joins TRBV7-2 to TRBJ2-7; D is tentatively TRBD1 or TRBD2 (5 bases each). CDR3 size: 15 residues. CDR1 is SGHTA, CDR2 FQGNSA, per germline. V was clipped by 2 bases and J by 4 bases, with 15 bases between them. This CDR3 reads CASSLNIGAIYEQYF. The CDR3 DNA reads TGTGCCAGCAGCTTAAATATCGGGGCCATTTACGAGCAGTACTTC.

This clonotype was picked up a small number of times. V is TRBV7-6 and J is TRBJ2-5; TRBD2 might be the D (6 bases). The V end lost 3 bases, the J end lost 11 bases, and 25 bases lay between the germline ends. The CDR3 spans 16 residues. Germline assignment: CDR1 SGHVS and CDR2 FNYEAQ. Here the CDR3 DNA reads TGTGCCAGCAGCTTTTTAACGGGAGACTCCTACAATGAGCAGTACTTC. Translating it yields CASSFLTGDSYNEQYF. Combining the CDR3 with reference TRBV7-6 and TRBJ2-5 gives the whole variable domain GAGVSQSPRYKVTKRGQDVALRCDPISGHVSLYWYRQALGQGPEFLTYFNYEAQQDKSGLPNDRFSAERPEGSISTLTIQRTEQRDSAMYRCASSFLTGDSYNEQYFGPGTRLLVL.

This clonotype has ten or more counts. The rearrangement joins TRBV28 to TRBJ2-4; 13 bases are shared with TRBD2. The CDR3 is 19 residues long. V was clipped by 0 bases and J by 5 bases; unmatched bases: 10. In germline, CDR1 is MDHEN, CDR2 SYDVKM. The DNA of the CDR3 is TGTGCCAGCAGTTTATGGGGTAGGACTAGCGGGAGTCCCCAAAACATTCAGTACTTC. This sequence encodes CASSLWGRTSGSPQNIQYF.

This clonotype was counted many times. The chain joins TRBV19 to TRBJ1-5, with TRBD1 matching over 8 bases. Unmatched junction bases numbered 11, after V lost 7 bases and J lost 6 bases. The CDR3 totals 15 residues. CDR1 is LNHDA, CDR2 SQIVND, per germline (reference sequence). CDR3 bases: TGTGCCAGTAAATCCGCGGCAGGGGGCGTTCAGCCCCAGCATTTT. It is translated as CASKSAAGGVQPQHF.

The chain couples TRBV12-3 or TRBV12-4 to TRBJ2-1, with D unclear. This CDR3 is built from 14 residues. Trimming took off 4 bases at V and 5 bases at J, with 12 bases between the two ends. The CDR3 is CASSSNRRDNEQFF. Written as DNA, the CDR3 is TGTGCCAGCAGTTCCAACCGGAGAGACAATGAGCAGTTCTTC.

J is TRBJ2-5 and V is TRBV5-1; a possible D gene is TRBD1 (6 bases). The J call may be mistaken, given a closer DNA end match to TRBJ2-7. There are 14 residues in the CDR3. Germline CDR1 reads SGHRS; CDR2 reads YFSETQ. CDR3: CASSLGVAGDEQYF. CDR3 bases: TGCGCCAGCAGCTTAGGTGTTGCAGGGGACGAGCAGTACTTC.

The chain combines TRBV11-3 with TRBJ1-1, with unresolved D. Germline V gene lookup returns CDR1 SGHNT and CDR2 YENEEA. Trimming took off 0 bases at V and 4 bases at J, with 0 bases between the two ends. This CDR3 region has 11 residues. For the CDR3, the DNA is TGTGCCAGCAGCTTAGACACTGAAGCTTTCTTT. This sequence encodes CASSLDTEAFF.

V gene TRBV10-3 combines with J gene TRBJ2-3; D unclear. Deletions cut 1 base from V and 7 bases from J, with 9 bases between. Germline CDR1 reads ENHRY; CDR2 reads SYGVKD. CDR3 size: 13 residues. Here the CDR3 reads CAISEFLGNTQYF. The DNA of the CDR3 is TGTGCCATCAGTGAGTTTCTGGGGAATACGCAGTATTTT.